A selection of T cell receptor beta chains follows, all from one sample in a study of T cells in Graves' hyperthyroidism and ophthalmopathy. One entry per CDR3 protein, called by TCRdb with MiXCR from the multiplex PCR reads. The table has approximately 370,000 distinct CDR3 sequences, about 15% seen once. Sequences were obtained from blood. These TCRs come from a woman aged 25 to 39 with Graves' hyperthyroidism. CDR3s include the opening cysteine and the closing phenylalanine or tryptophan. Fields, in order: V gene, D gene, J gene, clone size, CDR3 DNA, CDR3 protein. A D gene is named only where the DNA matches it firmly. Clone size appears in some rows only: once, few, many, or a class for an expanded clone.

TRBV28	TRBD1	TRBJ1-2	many	TGTGCCAGCAGTTTCGGCGGGACAGGGGGCGGCTATGGCTACACCTTC	CASSFGGTGGGYGYTF
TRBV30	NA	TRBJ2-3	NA	TGTGCCTGGAGTGTTTCGTTGGGCGGAAAGGGGAAGCAGGATTTT	CAWSVSLGGKGKQDF
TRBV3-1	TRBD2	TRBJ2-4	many	TGTGCCAGCAGCCACCGGGGAGGGACAAACATTCAGTACTTC	CASSHRGGTNIQYF
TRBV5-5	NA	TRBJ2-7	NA	TGTGCCAGCGGCTTATCCGGGCCCAGGCTTATCGAGCAGTACTTC	CASGLSGPRLIEQYF
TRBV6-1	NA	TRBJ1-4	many	TGTGCCAGCAGTGCAGGGCTGGCAACTAATGAAAAACTGTTTTTT	CASSAGLATNEKLFF
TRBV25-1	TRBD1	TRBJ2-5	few	TGTGCCAGCAGTGCAACCCTCGGGGCAGGGGGCATAAAGACCCAGTACTTC	CASSATLGAGGIKTQYF
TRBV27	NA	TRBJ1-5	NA	TGTGCCAGCAGGAGCGGGGGTCAGCCCCAGCATTTT	CASRSGGQPQHF
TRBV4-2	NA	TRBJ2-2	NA	TGTGCCAGCAGCCAGGCGAGGCGCGACACCGGGGAGCTGTTTTTT	CASSQARRDTGELFF
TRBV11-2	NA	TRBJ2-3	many	TGTGCCAGCAGCTTGGGCAGGGTGGGCACAGATACGCAGTATTTT	CASSLGRVGTDTQYF
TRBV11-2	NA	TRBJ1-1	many	TGTGCCAGCACCAGAGACTTCTTGAACACTGAAGCTTTCTTT	CASTRDFLNTEAFF
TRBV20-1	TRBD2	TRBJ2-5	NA	TGCAGTGCTAGTACGGGGGGACGCCGCCAAGAGACCCAGTACTTC	CSASTGGRRQETQYF
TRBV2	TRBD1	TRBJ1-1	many	TGTGCCAGCAAGGGACAGCGGAACACTGAAGCTTTCTTT	CASKGQRNTEAFF
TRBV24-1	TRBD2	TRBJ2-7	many	TGTGCCACCAGTGACCGTACTAGCGGGAGGTTCTCCTACGAGCAGTACTTC	CATSDRTSGRFSYEQYF
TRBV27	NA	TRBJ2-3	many	TGTGCCAGCAGCTTTACCGGGGAACTCGGCACAGATACGCAGTATTTT	CASSFTGELGTDTQYF
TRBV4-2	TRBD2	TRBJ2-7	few	TGTGCCAGCAGCCAAGAACGGCTAGCGGGAGGTTACGAGCAGTACTTC	CASSQERLAGGYEQYF
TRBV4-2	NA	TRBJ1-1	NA	TGTGCCAGCAGCCAAGAAGTAGCAGGGGATTGGGCTGAAGCTTTCTTT	CASSQEVAGDWAEAFF
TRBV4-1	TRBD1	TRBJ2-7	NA	TGCGCCAGCAGCCAAGTAGGACAGGGGGTTAACTCCTACGAGCAGTACTTC	CASSQVGQGVNSYEQYF
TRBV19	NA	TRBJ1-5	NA	TGTGCCAGTAATGGCTTGAGGGGCAATCAGCCCCAGCATTTT	CASNGLRGNQPQHF
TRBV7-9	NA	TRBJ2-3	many	TGTGCCAGCAGCTTAGAGTATACGCAGTATTTT	CASSLEYTQYF
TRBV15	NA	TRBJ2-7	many	TGTGCCACCAGCAGAGCGGCAGGGACCCACGAGCAGTACTTC	CATSRAAGTHEQYF
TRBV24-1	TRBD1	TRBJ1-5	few	TGTGCCACCAGTGGGTGGACAGGGGGCATAAGCAATCAGCCCCAGCATTTT	CATSGWTGGISNQPQHF
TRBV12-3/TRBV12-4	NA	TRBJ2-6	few	TGTGCCAGCAGTTTAAGGAGCTCTGGGGCCAACGTCCTGACTTTC	CASSLRSSGANVLTF
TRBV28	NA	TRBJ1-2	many	TGTGCCAGCAGATCCCGGTCGAGGTCGGATGGCTACACCTTC	CASRSRSRSDGYTF
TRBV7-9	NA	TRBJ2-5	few	TGTGCCAGCAGCTCCGCCCCCCCGGGAGTGGGTGTTCAGACCCAGTACTTC	CASSSAPPGVGVQTQYF
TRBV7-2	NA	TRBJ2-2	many	TGTGCCAGCAGCTTAGAAATCGCCGTCGGGGAGCTGTTTTTT	CASSLEIAVGELFF
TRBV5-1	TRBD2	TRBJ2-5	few	TGCGCCAGCAGCTTTCGGGGGGAGGGACGAGAGACCCAGTACTTC	CASSFRGEGRETQYF
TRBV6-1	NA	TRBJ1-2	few	TGTGCCAGCAGTCGGACAGCTTCTAACTATGGCTACACCTTC	CASSRTASNYGYTF
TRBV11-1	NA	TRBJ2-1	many	TGTGCCAGCAGGGAGACAGGCAATGAGCAGTTCTTC	CASRETGNEQFF
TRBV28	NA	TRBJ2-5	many	TGTGCCAGCAGTTTAGGGCAGATAGAGACCCAGTACTTC	CASSLGQIETQYF
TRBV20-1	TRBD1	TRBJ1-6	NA	TGCAGTGTTAAGACAGGGGCCTTGGGGAATTCACCCCTCCACTTT	CSVKTGALGNSPLHF
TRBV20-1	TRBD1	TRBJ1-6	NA	TGCAGTGCTAGAGCGGACAGGGGTGATTCACCCCTCCACTTT	CSARADRGDSPLHF
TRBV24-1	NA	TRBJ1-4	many	TGTGCCACCAGTGATCCGGGTACAACTAATGAAAAACTGTTTTTT	CATSDPGTTNEKLFF
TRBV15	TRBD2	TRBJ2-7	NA	TGTGCCACCAGCAGTGACGGACTAGCGGCCGAGCAGTACTTC	CATSSDGLAAEQYF
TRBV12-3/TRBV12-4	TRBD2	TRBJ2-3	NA	TGTGCCAGCAGTTCCACTAGCGGGGGCCTCACAGATACGCAGTATTTT	CASSSTSGGLTDTQYF
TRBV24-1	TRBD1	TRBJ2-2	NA	TGTGCCACCAGTGATTCCCGACAGGGAAGGACCGGGGAGCTGTTTTTT	CATSDSRQGRTGELFF
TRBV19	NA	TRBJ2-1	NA	TGTGCCAGTAGTATTGGCAGCAACAATGAGCAGTTCTTC	CASSIGSNNEQFF
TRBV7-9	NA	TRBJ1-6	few	TGTGCCAGCAGCCCCCTCCCTGGTACGGGAAGCTCCTATAATTCACCCCTCCACTTT	CASSPLPGTGSSYNSPLHF
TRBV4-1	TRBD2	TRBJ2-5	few	TGCGCCAGCAGTACTAGCGGGAACGGGAAAGAGACCCAGTACTTC	CASSTSGNGKETQYF